Sequencing of this T cell receptor beta chain was carried out in a study of OX40 agonist ivuxolimab in advanced cancers. Study observations and caveats: Normalized T-cell clonal expansion was also low in some nonresponders. Both CD4+ and CD8+ T cell populations in blood had undergone clonal expansion by week 6 at 0.1 to 3.0 mg/kg. Clonal expansion among partial responders at 0.1-3.0 mg/kg ranked near the lowest.

Method: immunoSEQ multiplex PCR; TCRdb's copy keeps in-frame clones and lacks some. Among around 48,000 clones listed, 80% to 90% were seen once. Per the germline V gene, CDR1 is SGHVS and CDR2 is FQNEAQ. The J segment lost 2 bases and the V segment lost 0 bases, leaving 0 bases of the junction unmatched. The CDR3 extends over 14 amino acids. Turning to this clone: Its cognate antigen is unknown.

Material: CD4+ or CD8+ T cells sorted from blood, obtained in a trial of the OX40 agonist ivuxolimab. This chain joins TRBV7-8 and TRBJ2-7; 8 nucleotides align to TRBD2. This sequence originates from an adult with an advanced solid tumor such as melanoma, head and neck, liver or kidney cancer. CDR3 sequence reads: CASSLAGLAYEQYF. In DNA, the CDR3 is TGTGCCAGCAGCTTAGCGGGACTAGCCTACGAGCAGTACTTC.